This TCR beta chain was profiled in a study of cytomegalovirus exposure and HLA in healthy donors. The CDR3 sequence is 13 residues long. Trimming took 8 bases from V and 4 from J, leaving 14 bases between them. Germline V lookup: CDR1 SGHTA, CDR2 FQGNSA. Vbeta (60) and Jbeta (13) primers were used in the PCR. Method: immunoSEQ multiplex PCR; TCRdb's copy keeps in-frame clones and lacks some. The sample yields about 130,000 clones, of which the top ten take up 2.5% to 3%. The sample taken for sequencing was PBMCs. The rearrangement joins TRBV7-2 to TRBJ1-1; D unresolved. The TCR was taken from a man aged 25-40 years in good health and CMV-seronegative. DNA of the CDR3: TGTGCCAGCCGGTGGAGGTTAGGCACTGAAGCTTTCTTT. It encodes CASRWRLGTEAFF.